Sequencing of this TCR beta chain was carried out in a study of T cell responses to AZD1222 COVID-19 vaccine. Study-wide findings and caveats: Reports indicate that nearly half of spike-specific TCRs are directed at unmutated variant regions. Two AZD1222 administrations were followed by greater Spike-specific TCR breadth and depth.

To note about this clone: The antigen remains undetermined.

V dropped 1 base and J dropped 0 bases, with 4 bases sitting between them. Looked up from germline, CDR1 is LGHNA and CDR2 is YNFKEQ. The CDR3 is 13 residues long. The table came from immunoSEQ multiplex PCR; TCRdb's copy has only in-frame clones and leaves some out. The sample lists approximately 110,000 clones; about 91% were seen once. Sequenced here: peripheral blood, sampled on day 0 of AZD1222 vaccination. The chain employs TRBV4-2 and TRBJ2-7; no definite D call. The source is an adult in good health. This CDR3 reads CASSQASSYEQYF. CDR3 nucleotides: TGTGCCAGCAGCCAAGCCTCCTCCTACGAGCAGTACTTC.